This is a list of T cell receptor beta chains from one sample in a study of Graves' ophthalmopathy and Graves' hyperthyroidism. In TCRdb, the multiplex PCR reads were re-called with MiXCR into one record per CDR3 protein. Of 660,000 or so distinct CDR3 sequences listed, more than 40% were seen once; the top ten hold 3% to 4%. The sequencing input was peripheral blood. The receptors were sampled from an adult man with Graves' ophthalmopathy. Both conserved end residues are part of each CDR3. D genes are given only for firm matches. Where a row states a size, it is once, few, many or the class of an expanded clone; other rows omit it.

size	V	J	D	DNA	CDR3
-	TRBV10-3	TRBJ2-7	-	TGTGCCATCAGTGAAGGGCGGTACTTC	CAISEGRYF
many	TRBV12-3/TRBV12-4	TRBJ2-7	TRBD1	TGTGCCAGCAGTGAAACCGGGACAGGGACTTACGAGCAGTACTTC	CASSETGTGTYEQYF
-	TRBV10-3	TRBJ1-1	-	TGTGCCAGCTCACCATTGGCGGCGAACACTGAAGCTTTCTTT	CASSPLAANTEAFF
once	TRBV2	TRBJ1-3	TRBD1	TGTGCCAGCCTCCTTCGCCAGGGGGCGGCGAACTCTGGAAACACCATATATTTT	CASLLRQGAANSGNTIYF
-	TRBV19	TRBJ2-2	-	TGTGCCAGTAGTATAGATCTATCTAGCCCCGGGGAGCTGTTTTTT	CASSIDLSSPGELFF
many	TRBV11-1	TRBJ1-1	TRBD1	TGTGCCAGCAGCTTAGCGTGGGACAGGGAAGTTGGTGAAGCTTTCTTT	CASSLAWDREVGEAFF
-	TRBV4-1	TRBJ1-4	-	TGTGCCAGCAGACGCGACAGCAACTCAAATGAAAAGCTGTTTTTT	CASRRDSNSNEKLFF
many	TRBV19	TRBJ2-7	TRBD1	TGTGCCAGTAGCTCGGACAGGGATTACGAGCAGTACTTC	CASSSDRDYEQYF
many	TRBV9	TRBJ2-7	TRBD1	TGTGCCAGCAGCGGGACAGGGACTCCTAGCTACGAGCAGTACTTC	CASSGTGTPSYEQYF
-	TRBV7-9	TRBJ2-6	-	TGTGCCAGCAGCTTATCCGCGATGACTTTGGTCCTGACTTTC	CASSLSAMTLVLTF
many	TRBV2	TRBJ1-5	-	TGTGCCAGCAGGGTGACAGAGAATCAGCCCCAGCATTTT	CASRVTENQPQHF
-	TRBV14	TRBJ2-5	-	TGTGCCAGCAGCCCCCTTGGGAGCGCAAAAGAGACCCAGTACTTC	CASSPLGSAKETQYF
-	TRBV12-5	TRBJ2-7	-	TGTGCTAGTGGTTTGAGACAGACCTACGAGCAGTACTTC	CASGLRQTYEQYF
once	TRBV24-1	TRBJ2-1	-	TGTGCCACCAGTGATGGGGGGTTTTACAATGAGCAGTTCTTC	CATSDGGFYNEQFF
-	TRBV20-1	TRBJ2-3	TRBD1	TGCAGTGCTAGATGGGGACAGACAGATACGCAGTATTTT	CSARWGQTDTQYF
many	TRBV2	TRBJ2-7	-	TGTGCCAGCAGAGCCGGGCACGAGCAGTACTTC	CASRAGHEQYF
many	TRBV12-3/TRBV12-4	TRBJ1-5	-	TGTGCCAGCAGGACGGGACTCCTGGGCCAGCCCCAGCATTTT	CASRTGLLGQPQHF
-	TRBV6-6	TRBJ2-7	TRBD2	TGTGCCAGCAGTTACTCGGGACTAAAAGGCTACGAGCAGTACTTC	CASSYSGLKGYEQYF
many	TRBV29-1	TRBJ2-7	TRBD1	TGCAGCGTTCCGGGACAGGGGGCTCACGAGCAGTACTTC	CSVPGQGAHEQYF
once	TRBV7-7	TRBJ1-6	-	TGTGCTAGTTACGAGGGGGGTAATTCACCCCTCCACTTT	CASYEGGNSPLHF
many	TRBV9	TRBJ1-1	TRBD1	TGTGCCAGCAGCGCACAGGGGGCACAGGACACTGAAGCTTTCTTT	CASSAQGAQDTEAFF
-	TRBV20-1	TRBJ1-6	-	TGCAGTGCCAGCAGCCTAGGGGTGGACAATTCACCCCTCCACTTT	CSASSLGVDNSPLHF
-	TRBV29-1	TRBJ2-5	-	TGCAGCGGGGACACTTCGGGGACCCAGTACTTC	CSGDTSGTQYF
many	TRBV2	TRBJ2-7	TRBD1	TGTGCCAGCAGCAGCGGGACAGGGTTTTACGAGCAGTACTTC	CASSSGTGFYEQYF
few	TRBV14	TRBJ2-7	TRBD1	TGTGCCAGCTCACCGCCCGGACAGGTGCCCGAGCAGTACTTC	CASSPPGQVPEQYF
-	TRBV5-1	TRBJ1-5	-	TGCGCCAACAGCACCGGGAGTAGCAATCAGCCCCAGCATTTT	CANSTGSSNQPQHF
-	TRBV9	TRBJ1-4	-	TGTGCCAGCAGCTTAGGGACGGACGCGGGCAATGAAAAACTGTTTTTT	CASSLGTDAGNEKLFF
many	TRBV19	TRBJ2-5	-	TGTGCCAGTAGTACCTTACGGACTACGGACCACCACCAAGAGACCCAGTACTTC	CASSTLRTTDHHQETQYF
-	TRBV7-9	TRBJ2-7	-	TGTGCCAGCAGCAACGGACCCTCCTACGAGCAGTACTTC	CASSNGPSYEQYF
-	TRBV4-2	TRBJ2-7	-	TGTGCCAGCAGCCAAGAAGGGATAGACGGAAGGAACGAGCAGTACTTC	CASSQEGIDGRNEQYF
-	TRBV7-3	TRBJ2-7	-	-	CASSFYICSAGGTSDYEQYF
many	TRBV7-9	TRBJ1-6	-	TGTGCCAGCATCCCCGACTATTCACCCCTCCACTTT	CASIPDYSPLHF
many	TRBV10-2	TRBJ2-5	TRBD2	TGCGCCAGCAGCCCTAGCGGGGGAGTCCAAGAGACCCAGTACTTC	CASSPSGGVQETQYF
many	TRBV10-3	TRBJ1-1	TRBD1	TGTGCCATCGGACAGGCGAACACTGAAGCTTTCTTT	CAIGQANTEAFF
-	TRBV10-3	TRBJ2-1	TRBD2	TGTGCCACGAGGGGGACTAGCGGGGGGGCTTGGTATGAGCAGTTCTTC	CATRGTSGGAWYEQFF
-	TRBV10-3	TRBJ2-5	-	TGTGCCGTCAGGAGTCGGGGCAGCCAAGAGACCCAGTACTTC	CAVRSRGSQETQYF
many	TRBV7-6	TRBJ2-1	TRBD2	TGTGCCAGCAGCTTAGGGGGACTACGATACAATGAGCAGTTCTTC	CASSLGGLRYNEQFF
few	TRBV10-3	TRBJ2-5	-	TGTGCTAGACCGTCCGACCAAGAGACCCAGTACTTC	CARPSDQETQYF
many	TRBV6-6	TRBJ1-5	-	TGTGCCAGCAGTTACTCGCAGATCGAGGGCAACAATCAGCCCCAGCATTTT	CASSYSQIEGNNQPQHF
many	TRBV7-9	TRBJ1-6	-	TGTGCCAGCTTTAACAGTCGGGGGAATAATTCACCCCTCCACTTT	CASFNSRGNNSPLHF
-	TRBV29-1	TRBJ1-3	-	TGCAGCGTTGAAGATGGGCCGGGGATAGCGGGAAACACCATATATTTT	CSVEDGPGIAGNTIYF
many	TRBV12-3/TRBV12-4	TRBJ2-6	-	TGTGCCAGCAGTTACACAGGGCCTGGGGCCAACGTCCTGACTTTC	CASSYTGPGANVLTF
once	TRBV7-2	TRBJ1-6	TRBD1	TGTGCCAGCATGCTACGCGGGACAGGGGGCGTCGGGGTTAATTCACCCCTCCACTTT	CASMLRGTGGVGVNSPLHF
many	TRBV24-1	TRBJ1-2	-	TGTGCCACCAGTGATTTTTCGGGATATGGCTACACCTTC	CATSDFSGYGYTF
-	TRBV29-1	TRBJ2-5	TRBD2	TGCAGCGTTGCCTGGACTAGCGGGGGGGCACGCCAAGAGACCCAGTACTTC	CSVAWTSGGARQETQYF
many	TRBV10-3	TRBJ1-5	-	TGTGCCATCAGTGATACCGATCAGCCCCAGCATTTT	CAISDTDQPQHF
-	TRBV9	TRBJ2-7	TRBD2	TGTGCCAGCAGCGCCGGGGGGGGGGCTAGGGACGAGCAGTACTTC	CASSAGGGARDEQYF
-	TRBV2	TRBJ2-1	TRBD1	TGTGCCAGCAGTGGGACAGGGGGCGACGAGCAGTTCTTC	CASSGTGGDEQFF
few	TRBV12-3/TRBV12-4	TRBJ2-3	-	TGTGCCAGCGTGAGGAGCACAGATACGCAGTATTTT	CASVRSTDTQYF